A selection of T cell receptor beta chains follows, all from one sample in a study of cytomegalovirus exposure and HLA in healthy donors. Sequenced by immunoSEQ multiplex PCR; TCRdb stores in-frame clones only, minus some. The sample holds about 140,000 clones, 60% to 85% seen once. Source material: PBMCs. The origin of the receptors is a man aged 35 to 55 in good health and CMV-seronegative. Both conserved end residues are part of each CDR3. D genes are given only for firm matches. Not all rows give a size; the values are once, few, many and, for expanded clones, a class.

>15|TRBJ2-3|TRBD1|TRBV10-3|NA
CAISQTGERTDTQYF
TGTGCCATCAGCCAGACAGGGGAAAGGACAGATACGCAGTATTTT
>15|TRBJ2-1|TRBD2|TRBV10-3|once
CATSAGPSSYNEQFF
TGTGCCACTTCAGCGGGACCGAGCTCCTACAATGAGCAGTTCTTC
>18|TRBJ2-7|TRBD2|TRBV7-6|NA
CASSPGAGGGKTPYEQYF
TGTGCCAGCAGCCCGGGGGCGGGGGGGGGTAAGACACCCTACGAGCAGTACTTC
>11|TRBJ2-1|NA|TRBV19|NA
CASRRGVEQFF
TGTGCCAGTAGACGGGGAGTTGAGCAGTTCTTC
>11|TRBJ2-1|NA|TRBV28|NA
CASSPDYQQFF
TGTGCCAGCAGTCCAGACTACCAGCAGTTCTTC
>13|TRBJ2-5|TRBD2|TRBV19|NA
CASTLAGSETQYF
TGTGCCAGTACCTTAGCGGGATCGGAGACCCAGTACTTC
>19|TRBJ2-6|NA|TRBV9|NA
CASSVAAGAPSSGANVLTF
TGTGCCAGCAGCGTAGCGGCGGGGGCTCCCTCCTCTGGGGCCAACGTCCTGACTTTC
>14|TRBJ1-6|NA|TRBV6-1|NA
CASSGTADHSPLHF
TGTGCCAGCAGTGGGACAGCAGACCATTCACCCCTCCACTTT
>16|TRBJ2-7|TRBD2|TRBV11-2|few
CASSPQTSGFSYEQYF
TGTGCCAGCAGCCCTCAGACTAGCGGGTTCTCCTACGAGCAGTACTTC
>12|TRBJ1-3|NA|TRBV5-1|NA
CASRRDGNTIYF
TGCGCCAGCAGGAGGGATGGAAACACCATATATTTT
>13|TRBJ2-7|NA|TRBV11-2|NA
CASRPGEFYEQYF
TGTGCCTCACGTCCAGGGGAGTTTTACGAGCAGTACTTC
>15|TRBJ2-1|TRBD1|TRBV7-3|NA
CASSLTGTEYNEQFF
TGTGCCAGCAGCTTAACCGGGACAGAGTACAATGAGCAGTTCTTC
>18|TRBJ2-3|TRBD2|TRBV28|NA
CASSLGLTSGRTTDTQYF
TGTGCCAGCAGTTTAGGGTTGACTAGCGGGAGAACCACAGATACGCAGTATTTT
>14|TRBJ1-6|TRBD1|TRBV5-4|NA
CASSLDRGYSPLHF
TGTGCCAGCAGTCTCGACAGGGGTTATTCACCCCTCCACTTT
>13|TRBJ2-7|NA|TRBV6-5|few
CASSYKTGYEQYF
TGTGCCAGCAGTTACAAAACAGGCTACGAGCAGTACTTC
>14|TRBJ2-7|TRBD2|TRBV30|few
CAWVRGAGGLEQYF
TGTGCCTGGGTCCGAGGGGCGGGGGGTCTCGAGCAGTACTTC
>14|TRBJ1-1|NA|TRBV30|NA
CAWSKRGRVTEAFF
TGTGCCTGGAGTAAGCGGGGGCGGGTCACTGAAGCTTTCTTT
>13|TRBJ2-7|NA|TRBV6-1|few
CASSTGHSYEQYF
TGTGCCAGCTCTACAGGGCACTCCTACGAGCAGTACTTC
>14|TRBJ2-7|TRBD2|TRBV10-1|few
CASSECGTSDEQYF
TGCGCCAGCAGTGAGTGTGGGACTAGTGACGAGCAGTACTTC
>14|TRBJ2-2|NA|TRBV10-2|once
CASSEVKNTGELFF
TGCGCCAGCAGTGAGGTCAAAAACACCGGGGAGCTGTTTTTT
>15|TRBJ1-4|TRBD1|TRBV28|NA
CASSSPWTGNEKLFF
TGTGCCAGCAGTTCCCCTTGGACAGGGAATGAAAAACTGTTTTTT
>17|TRBJ1-3|TRBD1|TRBV6-1|few
CASSEDRGYGPGNTIYF
TGTGCCAGCAGTGAGGACAGGGGATATGGCCCTGGAAACACCATATATTTT
>18|TRBJ1-2|TRBD1|TRBV5-1|NA
CASSLAQDRVLKYDGYTF
TGCGCCAGCAGCTTGGCCCAGGACAGGGTGCTGAAGTATGATGGCTACACCTTC
>16|TRBJ2-3|TRBD2|TRBV5-1|NA
CASSLGLAPEVDTQYF
TGCGCCAGCAGCTTAGGACTAGCGCCGGAGGTAGATACGCAGTATTTT
>15|TRBJ2-1|TRBD1|TRBV7-7|NA
CASSTRQGANNEQFF
TGTGCCAGCAGCACCCGACAGGGGGCTAACAATGAGCAGTTCTTC
>15|TRBJ1-6|NA|TRBV6-5|few
CASKVESRIHSPLHF
TGTGCCAGCAAGGTGGAGTCCCGGATCCATTCACCCCTCCACTTT
>16|TRBJ1-6|NA|TRBV5-1|NA
CASSLDPTGRNSPLHF
TGCGCCAGCAGCTTGGACCCCACAGGGCGGAATTCACCCCTCCACTTT
>13|TRBJ2-1|TRBD1|TRBV29-1|once
CSVTGQGYNEQFF
TGCAGCGTAACGGGACAGGGTTACAATGAGCAGTTCTTC
>15|TRBJ1-5|TRBD1|TRBV5-8|NA
CASSWTGESNQPQHF
TGTGCCAGCAGCTGGACAGGGGAAAGCAATCAGCCCCAGCATTTT
>14|TRBJ1-6|NA|TRBV6-5|NA
CASSPGRGNSPLHF
TGTGCCAGCAGTCCCGGACGGGGGAATTCACCCCTCCACTTT
>15|TRBJ2-7|TRBD2|TRBV5-5|NA
CASRESSGAQYEQYF
TGTGCCAGCAGAGAGTCTAGCGGGGCACAGTACGAGCAGTACTTC
>15|TRBJ2-1|NA|TRBV11-2|NA
CASSLVKGGFNEQFF
TGTGCCAGCAGCTTAGTAAAGGGGGGGTTCAATGAGCAGTTCTTC
>13|TRBJ2-7|TRBD1|TRBV6-6|NA
CASNRGPQYEQYF
TGTGCCAGCAACAGGGGACCACAGTACGAGCAGTACTTC
>15|TRBJ1-2|TRBD1|TRBV19|NA
CASSPGTGGNYGYTF
TGTGCCAGTAGTCCGGGGACAGGGGGGAACTATGGCTACACCTTC
>16|TRBJ1-2|TRBD1|TRBV11-2|NA
CASSLVNTGGKYGYTF
TGTGCCAGCAGCTTAGTGAATACAGGGGGCAAATATGGCTACACCTTC
>12|TRBJ1-3|NA|TRBV30|NA
CAWSRVGNTIYF
TGTGCCTGGAGTAGAGTGGGAAACACCATATATTTT
>14|TRBJ2-7|TRBD1|TRBV13|NA
CASSQGQGAREQYF
TGTGCCAGCAGCCAGGGACAGGGGGCGCGTGAGCAGTACTTC
>16|TRBJ2-3|NA|TRBV19|NA
CASSMVAQGGTDTQYF
TGTGCCAGTAGTATGGTAGCCCAGGGGGGTACAGATACGCAGTATTTT
>14|TRBJ2-1|NA|TRBV7-8|few
CASSFRRGGDEQFF
TGTGCCAGCAGCTTTCGGAGGGGTGGGGATGAGCAGTTCTTC
>14|TRBJ1-2|TRBD1|TRBV5-1|NA
CASSLTGGAYGYTF
TGCGCCAGCAGCTTGACAGGGGGCGCCTATGGCTACACCTTC
>14|TRBJ2-7|TRBD1|TRBV11-3|NA
CASSRQGPNYEQYF
TGTGCCAGCAGCCGACAGGGGCCCAACTACGAGCAGTACTTC
>13|TRBJ2-7|NA|TRBV28|NA
CASSPTLPYEQYF
TGTGCCAGCAGTCCTACCCTTCCCTACGAGCAGTACTTC
>15|TRBJ2-7|TRBD2|TRBV27|NA
CASSFAGGPAYEQYF
TGTGCCAGCAGTTTCGCGGGAGGGCCCGCCTACGAGCAGTACTTC
>16|TRBJ2-1|NA|TRBV5-1|few
CASSLSPISSYNEQFF
TGCGCCAGCAGCTTGTCCCCTATAAGCTCCTACAATGAGCAGTTCTTC
>13|TRBJ2-3|NA|TRBV6-6|NA
CASSPRGMDTQYF
TGTGCCAGCAGCCCCCGGGGGATGGATACGCAGTATTTT
>13|TRBJ2-2|NA|TRBV7-7|NA
CASSPRITGELFF
TGTGCCAGCAGCCCCAGGATCACCGGGGAGCTGTTTTTT
>15|TRBJ2-2|NA|TRBV5-4|NA
CASSQGGPGTGELFF
TGTGCCAGCAGCCAGGGGGGCCCAGGCACCGGGGAGCTGTTTTTT
>15|TRBJ2-5|NA|TRBV9|NA
CASSVGGGGSETQYF
TGTGCCAGCAGCGTAGGGGGAGGGGGATCGGAGACCCAGTACTTC
>14|TRBJ2-7|NA|TRBV19|NA
CASSASSHSYEQYF
TGTGCCAGTAGTGCTAGCAGCCACTCCTACGAGCAGTACTTC
>14|TRBJ2-3|NA|TRBV11-3|NA
CASSPGELTDTQYF
TGTGCCAGCAGCCCCGGGGAGCTCACAGATACGCAGTATTTT
>20|TRBJ1-4|NA|TRBV23-1|NA
CASSQCEGHSFVATNEKLFF
TGCGCCAGCAGTCAATGCGAGGGACACTCTTTTGTCGCAACTAATGAAAAACTGTTTTTT
>15|TRBJ1-2|NA|TRBV5-4|few
CASSSVGVANYGYTF
TGTGCCAGCAGCTCGGTCGGGGTAGCTAACTATGGCTACACCTTC
>15|TRBJ2-1|TRBD1|TRBV5-4|NA
CASSVSTGTYNEQFF
TGTGCCAGCAGCGTATCGACAGGGACCTACAATGAGCAGTTCTTC
>14|TRBJ2-3|NA|TRBV5-1|NA
CASSIWGGLDTQYF
TGCGCCAGCTCAATCTGGGGAGGACTGGATACGCAGTATTTT
>13|TRBJ2-5|NA|TRBV19|NA
CASSEAIQETQYF
TGTGCCAGTAGTGAGGCGATCCAAGAGACCCAGTACTTC